These 9 T cell receptor beta chains share one sample of origin, sequenced in a study of post-analysis software for immune sequencing data. Findings of the study overall: Roughly 5 TRBV segments (TRBV5-6, TRBV5-1 and TRBV20-1 among them) occurred more frequently in patients than in controls.

cDNA libraries of TCR beta carried unique molecular identifiers. TCRdb reanalysed the PCR reads using MiXCR and keeps one entry per CDR3 protein. The sample has more than 500,000 distinct CDR3 sequences; 34% are singletons. Their target antigens are unknown. Input material: blood. These TCRs come from a girl aged 2-17 years with multiple sclerosis.

Only a few counts were recorded for this clonotype. CDR3 coding DNA: TGCGCCAGCAGCCGGACTAGCGGGGGCCAATACAATGAGCAGTTCTTC. This encodes CASSRTSGGQYNEQFF. This sequence joins TRBV5-1 and TRBJ2-1, with 13 bases lining up with TRBD2. Trimming took 4 bases from V and 4 from J; bases not matched to a gene: 5. In germline, CDR1 is SGHRS, CDR2 YFSETQ. The CDR3 has 16 amino acids.

This CDR3 reads CASRDRVVETQYF. In nucleotides, the CDR3 is TGTGCCAGCAGGGACAGGGTGGTGGAGACCCAGTACTTC. This rearrangement joins TRBV28 to TRBJ2-7; the match to TRBD1 covers 8 bases. Gene TRBJ2-5 matches the end of the DNA better, so the J call may be wrong. Per germline, CDR1 MDHEN and CDR2 SYDVKM. This CDR3 region has 13 residues.

The J gene is TRBJ2-3, the V gene TRBV5-1; 8 nucleotides match TRBD2. Germline CDR1 reads SGHRS; CDR2 reads YFSETQ. This CDR3 spans 15 amino acids. Trimming at V came to 3 bases and at J to 2 bases, leaving 5 bases not matched to a gene. CDR3 DNA: TGCGCCAGCAGCTCGGGGGGGGCCGTCACAGATACGCAGTATTTT. Encoded protein: CASSSGGAVTDTQYF.

A note on this clonotype: A much larger clonotype is one base distant, so this may be a read error. This chain uses TRBV12-3 or TRBV12-4 with TRBJ2-5; TRBD2 matches 8 bases. The trim removed 11 bases at V and 4 bases at J, leaving 9 bases unmatched. The length of the CDR3 is 13 residues. The DNA for the CDR3 is TGTGCCGCACGGGGGGGATTGGGAGAGACCCAGTACTTC. Protein sequence: CAARGGLGETQYF.

This clonotype was recorded only once. V usage is TRBV2 and J usage is TRBJ1-1; D may be TRBD1 (5 bases). The CDR3 spans 15 residues. V gave up 6 bases and J gave up 6 bases, with 20 bases separating them. In germline, CDR1 is SNHLY, CDR2 FYNNEI. DNA of the CDR3: TGTGCCAGCAGACGCACGGGCGGGGCGCCTTCTGAAGCTTTCTTT. Its translation is CASRRTGGAPSEAFF. The whole variable domain, remainder taken from reference TRBV2 and TRBJ1-1, is EPEVTQTPSHQVTQMGQEVILRCVPISNHLYFYWYRQILGQKVEFLVSFYNNEISEKSEIFDDQFSVERPDGSNFTLKIRSTKLEDSAMYFCASRRTGGAPSEAFFGQGTRLTVV.

V usage is TRBV29-1 and J usage is TRBJ1-2; D gene unclear. Germline V gives CDR1 SQVTM, CDR2 ANQGSEA. The CDR3 extends over 15 amino acids. The V gene lost 5 bases and the J gene lost 2 bases, with 18 bases spanning the gap. CDR3 in amino acids: CSVSPRLRSNYGYTF. The DNA for the CDR3 is TGCAGCGTTTCTCCCCGGTTACGATCCAACTATGGCTACACCTTC.

This clonotype was seen a handful of times. J is TRBJ2-1 and V is TRBV5-6, with 10 bases identical to TRBD1. J was trimmed by 2 bases and V by 1 base; bases with no gene match: 3. Germline loops: CDR1 SGHDT, CDR2 YYEEEE. This CDR3 is built from 16 residues. CDR3 region: CASSLPGTGAYNEQFF. The CDR3 DNA sequence: TGTGCCAGCAGCTTGCCCGGGACAGGGGCCTACAATGAGCAGTTCTTC.

This clonotype has a handful of counts. The rearrangement links TRBV5-1 to TRBJ2-3, with D unclear. The ends were cut back, 0 bases at V and 5 bases at J, with 10 bases in the middle. CDR3 length: 14 residues. CDR1 SGHRS and CDR2 YFSETQ come from the germline V gene. Here the CDR3 reads CASSLGPARDTQYF. Written as DNA, the CDR3 is TGCGCCAGCAGCTTGGGACCAGCGAGAGATACGCAGTATTTT.

This clonotype was detected only once. The chain links TRBV11-1 to TRBJ1-1, with a weak D call TRBD1 (6 bases). The length of the CDR3 is 14 residues. The V end lost 7 bases, the J end lost 0 bases, and 12 bases lay between the germline ends. Germline CDR1 SGHAT, CDR2 FQDESV (reference sequence). The DNA for the CDR3 is TGTGCCAGCAAGTATCGGGACATGAACACTGAAGCTTTCTTT. It encodes CASKYRDMNTEAFF.